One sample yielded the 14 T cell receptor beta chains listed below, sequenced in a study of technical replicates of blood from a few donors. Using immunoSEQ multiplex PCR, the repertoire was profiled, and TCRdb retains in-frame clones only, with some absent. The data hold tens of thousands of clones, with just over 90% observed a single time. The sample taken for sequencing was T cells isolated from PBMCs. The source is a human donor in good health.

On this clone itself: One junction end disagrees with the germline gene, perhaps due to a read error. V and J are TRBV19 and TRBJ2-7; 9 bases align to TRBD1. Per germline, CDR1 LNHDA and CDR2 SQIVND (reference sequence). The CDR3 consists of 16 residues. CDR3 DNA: TGTGCCAGCAGTATTAGCGTTCGACAGGGGGCCTACGAGCAGTACTTC. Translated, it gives CASSISVRQGAYEQYF.

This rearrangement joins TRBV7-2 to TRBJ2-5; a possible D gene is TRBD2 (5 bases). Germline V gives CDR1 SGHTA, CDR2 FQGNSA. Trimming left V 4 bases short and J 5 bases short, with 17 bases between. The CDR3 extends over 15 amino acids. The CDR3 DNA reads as TGTGCCAGCAGCTCACAAACTACTAGGTTTGAGACCCAGTACTTC. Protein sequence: CASSSQTTRFETQYF.

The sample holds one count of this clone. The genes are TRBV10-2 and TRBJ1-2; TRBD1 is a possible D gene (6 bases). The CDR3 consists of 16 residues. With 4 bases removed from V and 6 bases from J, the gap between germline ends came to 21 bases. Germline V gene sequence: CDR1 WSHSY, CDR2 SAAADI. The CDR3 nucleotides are TGCGCCAGCAGTGCCCAACCGGGACATCAACACGATGGCTACACCTTC. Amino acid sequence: CASSAQPGHQHDGYTF.

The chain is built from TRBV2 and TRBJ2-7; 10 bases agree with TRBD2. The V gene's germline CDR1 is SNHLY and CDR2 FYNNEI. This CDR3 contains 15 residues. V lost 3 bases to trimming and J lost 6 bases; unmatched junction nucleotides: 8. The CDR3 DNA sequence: TGTGCCAGCAGTGAGACTCTAGCGGGAGAAAGCGAGCAGTACTTC. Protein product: CASSETLAGESEQYF.

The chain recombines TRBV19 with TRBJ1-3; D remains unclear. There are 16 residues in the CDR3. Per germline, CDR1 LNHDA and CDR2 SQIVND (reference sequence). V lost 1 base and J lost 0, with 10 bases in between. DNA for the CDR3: TGTGCCAGTAGTATAGCGAGCGGACCCTCTGGAAACACCATATATTTT. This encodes CASSIASGPSGNTIYF.

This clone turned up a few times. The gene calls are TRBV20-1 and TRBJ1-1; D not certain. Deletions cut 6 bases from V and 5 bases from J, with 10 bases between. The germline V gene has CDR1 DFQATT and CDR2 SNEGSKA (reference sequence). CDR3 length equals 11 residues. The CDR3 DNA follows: TGCAGTGCGGGAAGACTAACTGAAGCTTTCTTT. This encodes CSAGRLTEAFF.

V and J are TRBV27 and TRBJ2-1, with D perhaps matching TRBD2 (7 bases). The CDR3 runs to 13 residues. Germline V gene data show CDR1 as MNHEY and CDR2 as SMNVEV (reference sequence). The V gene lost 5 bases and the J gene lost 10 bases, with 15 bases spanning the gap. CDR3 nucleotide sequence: TGTGCCAGCAGTGGGGGGGCTAGCGGAGAGCAGTTCTTC. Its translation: CASSGGASGEQFF.

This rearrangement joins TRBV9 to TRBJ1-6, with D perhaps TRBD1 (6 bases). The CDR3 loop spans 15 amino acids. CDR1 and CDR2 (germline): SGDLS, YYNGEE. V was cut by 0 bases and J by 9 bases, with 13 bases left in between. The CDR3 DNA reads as TGTGCCAGCAGCGTAGGGGGGGGGCTAACTTCACCCCTCCACTTT. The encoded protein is CASSVGGGLTSPLHF.

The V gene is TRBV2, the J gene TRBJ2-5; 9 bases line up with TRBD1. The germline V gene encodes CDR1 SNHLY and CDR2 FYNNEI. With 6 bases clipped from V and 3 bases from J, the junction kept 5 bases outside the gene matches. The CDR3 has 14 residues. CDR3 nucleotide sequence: TGTGCCAGCAGAACCGGGACAGGGAAAGAGACCCAGTACTTC. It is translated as CASRTGTGKETQYF.

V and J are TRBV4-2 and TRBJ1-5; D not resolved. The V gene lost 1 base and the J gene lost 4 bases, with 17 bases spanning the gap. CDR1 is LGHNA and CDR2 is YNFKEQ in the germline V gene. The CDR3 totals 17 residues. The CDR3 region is CASSQGELGPGNQPQHF. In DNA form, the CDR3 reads TGTGCCAGCAGCCAAGGGGAGCTGGGCCCGGGAAATCAGCCCCAGCATTTT.

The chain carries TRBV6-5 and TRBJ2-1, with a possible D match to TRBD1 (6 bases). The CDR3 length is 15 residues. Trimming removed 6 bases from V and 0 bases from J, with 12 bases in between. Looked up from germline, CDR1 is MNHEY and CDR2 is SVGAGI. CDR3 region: CASSGRTASYNEQFF. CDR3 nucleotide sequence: TGTGCCAGCAGCGGAAGGACAGCCTCCTACAATGAGCAGTTCTTC.

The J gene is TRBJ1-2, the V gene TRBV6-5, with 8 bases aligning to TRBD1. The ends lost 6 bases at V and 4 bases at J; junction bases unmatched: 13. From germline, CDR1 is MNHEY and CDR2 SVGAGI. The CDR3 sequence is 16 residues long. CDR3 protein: CASRYTQTGGSYGYTF. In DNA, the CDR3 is TGTGCCAGCAGATACACGCAAACAGGGGGTTCCTATGGCTACACCTTC.

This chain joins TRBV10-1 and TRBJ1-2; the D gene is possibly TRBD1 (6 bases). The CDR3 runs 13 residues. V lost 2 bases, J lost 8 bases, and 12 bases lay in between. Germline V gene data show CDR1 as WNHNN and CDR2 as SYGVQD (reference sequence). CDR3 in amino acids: CASSEDRFGGYTF. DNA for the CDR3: TGCGCCAGCAGTGAGGACAGGTTCGGAGGCTACACCTTC.

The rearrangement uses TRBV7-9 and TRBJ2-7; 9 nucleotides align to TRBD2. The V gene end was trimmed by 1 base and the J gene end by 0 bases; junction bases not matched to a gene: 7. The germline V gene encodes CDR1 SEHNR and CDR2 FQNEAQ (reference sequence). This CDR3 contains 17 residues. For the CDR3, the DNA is TGTGCCAGCAGCTTAGGTCCTAGCGGGATGAGCTCCTACGAGCAGTACTTC. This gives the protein CASSLGPSGMSSYEQYF.